This entry lists 11 T cell receptor beta chains sequenced from one sample in a study of cytomegalovirus exposure and HLA in healthy donors. Primers for the PCR totalled 60 Vbeta and 13 Jbeta. Clones were sequenced by immunoSEQ multiplex PCR, and TCRdb holds only the in-frame ones, with some missing. This table holds about 48,000 clones. The sequenced sample was PBMCs. The receptors derive from a male donor in good health and CMV-seropositive.

The chain is built from TRBV11-2 and TRBJ2-7, with D unresolved. V was clipped by 1 base and J by 1 base, with 8 bases between them. The CDR3 has 14 amino acids. Germline assignment: CDR1 SGHAT and CDR2 FQNNGV. CDR3 region: CASSLGSGSYEQYF. CDR3 bases: TGTGCCAGCAGCTTAGGATCCGGTTCCTACGAGCAGTACTTC.

The rearrangement uses TRBV27 and TRBJ1-2; D may be TRBD1 (5 bases). Trimming cost V 4 bases and J 8 bases, with 17 bases left between them. CDR3 length: 14 residues. The germline gives CDR1 MNHEY, CDR2 SMNVEV (reference sequence). CDR3 coding DNA: TGTGCCAGCAGTTGGACCCGACAGCTAGGGGGCTACACCTTC. It codes for CASSWTRQLGGYTF.

The chain joins TRBV18 to TRBJ1-4; D gene ambiguous. The CDR3 loop spans 15 amino acids. V shed 3 bases and J shed 0 bases, with 8 bases lying between them. The germline gives CDR1 KGHSH, CDR2 LQKENI. CDR3 residues: CASSPGDSTNEKLFF. In DNA form, the CDR3 reads TGTGCCAGCTCACCGGGAGACTCAACTAATGAAAAACTGTTTTTT.

The chain combines TRBV7-2 with TRBJ2-5, with TRBD1 matching over 10 bases. The J call is in doubt because the DNA end fits TRBJ2-7 better. The CDR3 has 18 residues. Germline loops: CDR1 SGHTA, CDR2 FQGNSA. Here the CDR3 reads CASSSAGQGRGIPYEQYF. Written as DNA, the CDR3 is TGTGCCAGCAGCTCGGCGGGACAGGGGCGGGGTATTCCATACGAGCAGTACTTC.

The chain recombines TRBV2 with TRBJ1-2; no definite D call. The CDR3 has 12 residues. Germline V CDR1 and CDR2: SNHLY, FYNNEI. Trimming cost V 8 bases and J 8 bases, with 15 bases left between them. The CDR3, as DNA: TGTGCCAGCGAAACTTCTCCCGGGGGCTACACCTTC. This sequence encodes CASETSPGGYTF.

The V gene is TRBV11-2, the J gene TRBJ1-1, with TRBD1 as a possible D gene (6 bases). The CDR3 loop spans 16 amino acids. V lost 5 bases and J lost 1, with 17 bases in between. Germline CDR1 reads SGHAT; CDR2 reads FQNNGV. CDR3 protein: CASSVTGIGGNTEAFF. The CDR3 coding sequence is TGTGCCAGCAGCGTTACAGGGATTGGGGGGAACACTGAAGCTTTCTTT.

The V and J genes are TRBV6-5 and TRBJ2-7; TRBD1 agrees at 8 bases. The CDR3 consists of 14 residues. CDR1 and CDR2 from the germline V gene are MNHEY and SVGAGI. V shed 6 bases, J shed 5 bases, and the junction held 9 bases outside the gene matches. The CDR3 DNA follows: TGTGCCAGCAGGACAGGGGTGGCTAGTAACGAGCAGTACTTC. The encoded protein is CASRTGVASNEQYF.

The J gene is TRBJ2-2, the V gene TRBV30; tentative D call: TRBD1 (6 bases). V was pared by 0 bases and J by 3 bases, with 8 bases between. CDR1 is GTSNPN and CDR2 is SVGIG in the germline V gene (reference sequence). The CDR3 consists of 14 residues. The CDR3, as DNA: TGTGCCTGGAGTGTGGACAGCTACACCGGGGAGCTGTTTTTT. This sequence encodes CAWSVDSYTGELFF.

The chain uses TRBV6-1 and TRBJ2-1; TRBD1 matches 10 bases. The germline gives CDR1 MNHNS, CDR2 SASEGT. The J segment lost 6 bases and the V segment lost 8 bases, leaving 1 base of the junction unmatched. CDR3 length equals 12 residues. This chain's CDR3 is CASRDRGNEQFF. In DNA form, the CDR3 reads TGTGCCAGCCGGGACAGGGGCAATGAGCAGTTCTTC.

The genes are TRBV10-3 and TRBJ1-2, with 11 bases matching TRBD1. Germline V lookup: CDR1 ENHRY, CDR2 SYGVKD. This CDR3 is built from 15 residues. The J segment lost 6 bases and the V segment lost 4 bases, leaving 7 bases of the junction unmatched. CDR3 residues: CAISARDRGVDGYTF. DNA of the CDR3: TGTGCCATCAGTGCTAGGGACAGGGGGGTAGATGGCTACACCTTC.

This chain joins TRBV13 and TRBJ1-2; D not certain. This CDR3 has 12 amino acids. Between the trimmed V and J ends, which lost 3 bases and 9 bases, there was a span of 11 bases. CDR1 and CDR2 (germline): PRHDT, FYEKMQ (reference sequence). CDR3 in DNA: TGTGCCAGCAGCTTGGTCACGAGGAGCTACACCTTC. This translates into CASSLVTRSYTF. Looking up the rest from reference TRBV13 and TRBJ1-2 gives the full variable domain: AAGVIQSPRHLIKEKRETATLKCYPIPRHDTVYWYQQGPGQDPQFLISFYEKMQSDKGSIPDRFSAQQFSDYHSELNMSSLELGDSALYFCASSLVTRSYTFGSGTRLTVV.